The 3 T cell receptor beta chains reported below all come from one sample, sequenced in a study of beta chain features in type 1 diabetes. The investigators reverse transcribed all of the isolated RNA, so they sequenced expressed TCRB transcripts. Assay: immunoSEQ multiplex PCR; the TCRdb copy retains only in-frame clones and omits some. Among about 930,000 clones listed, 17% were seen once. Material for sequencing was naive CD4+ T cells from blood. The receptor source for this set is a woman in her late teens or twenties in good health.

There are a few counts of this clone. CDR3 loop: CASRNAGGSYEQYF. DNA for the CDR3: TGTGCCAGCAGAAACGCTGGGGGAAGCTACGAGCAGTACTTC. The chain has TRBV6-5 and TRBJ2-7; D tentatively fits TRBD1 or TRBD2 (5 bases each). V was pared by 6 bases and J by 3 bases, with 15 bases between. The CDR3 is 14 amino acids. In germline, CDR1 is MNHEY, CDR2 SVGAGI.

This clone was counted a few times. V usage is TRBV5-4 and J usage is TRBJ2-3; D may be TRBD1 or TRBD2 (5 bases each). CDR3 size: 16 residues. V shed 0 bases and J shed 1 base, with 12 bases lying between them. Germline-derived CDR1 and CDR2 are SGHNT and YYREEE (reference sequence). Written as DNA, the CDR3 is TGTGCCAGCAGCTTGGGTGGAGGACACCGCACAGATACGCAGTATTTT. Its translation: CASSLGGGHRTDTQYF. Looking up the rest from reference TRBV5-4 and TRBJ2-3 gives the full variable domain: ETGVTQSPTHLIKTRGQQVTLRCSSQSGHNTVSWYQQALGQGPQFIFQYYREEENGRGNFPPRFSGLQFPNYSSELNVNALELDDSALYLCASSLGGGHRTDTQYFGPGTRLTVL.

This clone was counted only a few times. The chain recombines TRBV9 with TRBJ2-7; unclear D gene. Between the trimmed V and J ends, which lost 0 bases and 2 bases, there was a span of 18 bases. The CDR3 runs 17 residues. Germline CDR1 is SGDLS and CDR2 is YYNGEE. CDR3 protein: CASSVAPVTSPAYEQYF. Here the CDR3 DNA reads TGTGCCAGCAGCGTAGCCCCAGTTACCTCTCCTGCCTACGAGCAGTACTTC.